This T cell receptor (beta chain) was found in a study of human T cells and chemical hapten exposure. For the study at large: Affected patients, primarily female, had alopecia areata, totalis or universalis.

Time point in this sample: patch test 1, 2 weeks after DPC sensitization. This sample's treatment: therapeutic diphenylcyclopropenone sensitization with weekly scalp DPC. Samples of blood were obtained prior to the application of each patch test. Trimming cost V 1 base and J 5 bases; bases outside gene matches: 5. Germline loops: CDR1 LGHNA, CDR2 YSLEER. The CDR3 length is 16 residues. TCRdb reanalysed the RACE reads using MiXCR and keeps one entry per CDR3 protein. The profile shows about 110,000 distinct CDR3 sequences, 9.5% to 12% of them singletons. This clonotype was detected many times. V gene TRBV4-3 combines with J gene TRBJ2-1; 10 positions match TRBD2. The input for sequencing was whole blood, taken in connection with sensitization to the hapten diphenylcyclopropenone (DPC). The sequence came from a woman aged 40 to 50 with alopecia areata. Some clones in this sample may be carry-over from other donors' samples. The CDR3 region is CASSQAPAGGHNEQFF. Written as DNA, the CDR3 is TGCGCCAGCAGCCAAGCCCCAGCGGGGGGGCACAATGAGCAGTTCTTC.